What follows are 24 T cell receptor beta chains derived from one specimen sequenced in a study of beta chain features in type 1 diabetes. All of the isolated RNA was reverse transcribed, so expressed TCRB transcripts were sequenced. Clones were read by immunoSEQ multiplex PCR, and TCRdb kept only the in-frame ones, dropping some. The data hold about 140,000 clones, with about 9.7% observed a single time. Sequencing was done on a sample of central memory CD4+ T cells from blood. The receptors were sampled from a middle-aged woman in good health.

The rearrangement links TRBV10-3 to TRBJ1-4; maybe TRBD1 (5 bases). The CDR3 consists of 15 residues. Germline CDR1 reads ENHRY; CDR2 reads SYGVKD. V lost 3 bases and J lost 7, with 15 bases in between. The CDR3 nucleotides are TGTGCCATCAGTGACGAAGGGCAGGGAATTGAAAAACTGTTTTTT. Its translation: CAISDEGQGIEKLFF.

This clone has at least ten counts. The chain couples TRBV6-6 to TRBJ2-7; TRBD2 aligns across 9 bases. The length of the CDR3 is 12 residues. The germline CDR1 and CDR2 sequences are MNHNY and SVGAGI (reference sequence). Trimming cost V 5 bases and J 6 bases; bases outside gene matches: 2. CDR3 in DNA: TGTGCCAGCAGTAAACTAGCGGGCGAGCAGTACTTC. It is translated as CASSKLAGEQYF.

This clone was detected a few times. V usage is TRBV27 and J usage is TRBJ2-1; 9 bases map to TRBD2. The CDR3 totals 15 residues. In germline, CDR1 is MNHEY, CDR2 SMNVEV (reference sequence). V shed 6 bases, J shed 9 bases, and the junction held 12 bases outside the gene matches. CDR3 coding DNA: TGTGCCAGCAGCACCGGACTAGCGTCCCAGGGTGAGCAGTTCTTC. Protein product: CASSTGLASQGEQFF.

A word on this clone: The sample contains more than one DNA sequence encoding this CDR3. This chain uses TRBV6-5 with TRBJ1-4, with 8 positions matching TRBD1. Germline CDR1 reads MNHEY; CDR2 reads SVGAGI. The CDR3 consists of 15 residues. V was clipped by 0 bases and J by 5 bases; unmatched bases: 2. The CDR3, as DNA: TGTGCCAGCAGTTACTCGGGGACAGGAAATGAAAAACTGTTTTTT. Translated, it gives CASSYSGTGNEKLFF.

The chain uses TRBV4-1 and TRBJ1-5, with TRBD1 matching over 10 bases. Germline V gene sequence: CDR1 MGHRA, CDR2 YSYEKL. The CDR3 is 16 residues long. V shed 2 bases and J 6 bases; nucleotides not matched to a gene: 7. The CDR3 loop is CASSQLPGQGSQPQHF. The CDR3 nucleotides are TGCGCCAGCAGCCAACTCCCGGGACAGGGGAGTCAGCCCCAGCATTTT.

This clone was recorded a few times. The chain employs TRBV27 and TRBJ1-1, with D perhaps TRBD1 (6 bases). The CDR3 has 15 amino acids. V was cut by 5 bases and J by 1 base, with 14 bases left in between. Per germline, CDR1 MNHEY and CDR2 SMNVEV (reference sequence). DNA for the CDR3: TGTGCCAGCAGTCTACTAGGGACATCGAACACTGAAGCTTTCTTT. Protein sequence: CASSLLGTSNTEAFF.

This clone appeared a few times. This rearrangement joins TRBV12-5 to TRBJ2-5, with 8 positions matching TRBD2. This CDR3 has 13 amino acids. CDR1 and CDR2 from the germline V gene are LGHNT and FRNRAP. V dropped 5 bases and J dropped 14; count of bases not matched to a gene: 13. Here the CDR3 reads CASGLEGLAAGYF. The CDR3 DNA follows: TGTGCTAGTGGTCTCGAAGGACTAGCCGCGGGTTACTTC.

This clone was counted at least ten times. The V call is TRBV5-1, the J call TRBJ2-6, with TRBD2 identical over 9 bases. Trimming removed 7 bases from V and 2 bases from J; junction bases left unmatched: 7. Germline V gene sequence: CDR1 SGHRS, CDR2 YFSETQ. This CDR3 region has 16 residues. CDR3 amino acids: CASRGGDVAGANVLTF. In DNA form, the CDR3 reads TGCGCCAGCCGCGGGGGGGATGTTGCTGGGGCCAACGTCCTGACTTTC.

The chain links TRBV28 to TRBJ1-5; D possibly corresponds to TRBD1 (5 bases). Trimming took off 10 bases at V and 1 base at J, with 8 bases between the two ends. The CDR3 extends over 12 amino acids. Germline V CDR1 and CDR2: MDHEN, SYDVKM. CDR3: CATRQSNQPQHF. CDR3 in DNA: TGTGCCACCCGACAGAGCAATCAGCCCCAGCATTTT.

The V and J genes are TRBV18 and TRBJ1-1; D call uncertain. V was pared by 5 bases and J by 3 bases, with 10 bases between. The CDR3 contains 13 residues. Germline CDR1 KGHSH, CDR2 LQKENI. Here the CDR3 reads CASSNKADTEAFF. The CDR3 bases are TGTGCCAGCTCAAATAAGGCGGACACTGAAGCTTTCTTT.

This clone was picked up a small number of times. The gene calls are TRBV9 and TRBJ2-2, with 11 bases fitting TRBD2. CDR1 and CDR2 from the germline V gene are SGDLS and YYNGEE. This CDR3 has 15 residues. J lost 6 bases, V lost 4 bases, and 5 bases had no gene match. The CDR3 DNA follows: TGTGCCAGCAGCCTTAGCGGGGGGGTGGCCGGGGAGCTGTTTTTT. Its protein product is CASSLSGGVAGELFF. The whole variable domain, remainder taken from reference TRBV9 and TRBJ2-2, is DSGVTQTPKHLITATGQRVTLRCSPRSGDLSVYWYQQSLDQGLQFLIQYYNGEERAKGNILERFSAQQFPDLHSELNLSSLELGDSALYFCASSLSGGVAGELFFGEGSRLTVL.

This rearrangement joins TRBV5-4 to TRBJ2-5, with D maybe TRBD2 (6 bases). CDR1 SGHNT and CDR2 YYREEE come from the germline V gene (reference sequence). The CDR3 sequence is 14 residues long. V was pared by 4 bases and J by 4 bases, with 14 bases between. The CDR3 protein is CASSPDYLGETQYF. The CDR3 region has the DNA TGTGCCAGCAGCCCGGACTATCTGGGAGAGACCCAGTACTTC.

This clone was counted a few times. The chain uses TRBV7-9 and TRBJ1-1, with 9 bases fitting TRBD1. This CDR3 has 13 amino acids. Trimming cost V 10 bases and J 5 bases; bases outside gene matches: 8. Germline V gene data show CDR1 as SEHNR and CDR2 as FQNEAQ (reference sequence). In DNA form, the CDR3 reads TGTGCCACCGAACTACAGGGGGCAACTGAAGCTTTCTTT. Its translation is CATELQGATEAFF.

Turning to this clone: One end of the junction does not line up with germline, which may come from a read error. This rearrangement joins TRBV7-9 to TRBJ2-7; tentative D call: TRBD1 (5 bases). The CDR3 sequence is 18 residues long. Germline V lookup: CDR1 SEHNR, CDR2 FQNEAQ (reference sequence). CDR3: CASSQGPQTALYPYEQYF. The DNA of the CDR3 is TGCGCCAGCAGCCAAGGTCCCCAGACAGCACTCTACCCTTACGAGCAGTACTTC. Combining the CDR3 with reference TRBV7-9 and TRBJ2-7 gives the whole variable domain DTGVSQNPRHKITKRGQNVTFRCDPISEHNRLYWYRQTLGQGPEFLTYFQNEAQLEKSRLLSDRFSAERPKGSFSTLEIQRTEQGDSAMYLCASSQGPQTALYPYEQYFGPGTRLTVT.

The sample holds a few counts of this clone. The gene calls are TRBV18 and TRBJ1-1, with D hard to call. The CDR3 contains 13 residues. CDR1 is KGHSH, CDR2 LQKENI, per germline. Trimming cost V 8 bases and J 1 base, with 11 bases left between them. The CDR3 nucleotides are TGTGCCAGCGCAGTGGACTCGAACACTGAAGCTTTCTTT. Translation: CASAVDSNTEAFF.

The rearrangement links TRBV11-2 to TRBJ2-5; 12 bases match TRBD2. The V gene's germline CDR1 is SGHAT and CDR2 FQNNGV. CDR3 length equals 17 residues. V trimming: 5 bases; J trimming: 1 base; junction bases outside the gene matches: 8. The CDR3 DNA reads as TGTGCCAGCAGCCCGCGACTAGCGGGGGCCCCCCAAGAGACCCAGTACTTC. Translation: CASSPRLAGAPQETQYF.

The rearrangement joins TRBV10-3 to TRBJ2-5; weak D call: TRBD2 (5 bases). CDR1 ENHRY and CDR2 SYGVKD come from the germline V gene. Trimming took 3 bases from V and 4 from J, leaving 12 bases between them. The CDR3 is 14 residues long. The CDR3 DNA follows: TGTGCCATCAGTGATCAGACGGGGAGAGAGACCCAGTACTTC. Protein product: CAISDQTGRETQYF.

V and J are TRBV7-9 and TRBJ2-7; D remains ambiguous. This CDR3 has 11 residues. CDR1 is SEHNR and CDR2 is FQNEAQ in the germline V gene (reference sequence). The ends were cut back, 4 bases at V and 4 bases at J, with 5 bases in the middle. The CDR3 DNA is TGTGCCAGCAGCTCCCATTACGAGCAGTACTTC. It encodes CASSSHYEQYF. The full variable domain, rest sourced from reference TRBV7-9 and TRBJ2-7, is DTGVSQNPRHKITKRGQNVTFRCDPISEHNRLYWYRQTLGQGPEFLTYFQNEAQLEKSRLLSDRFSAERPKGSFSTLEIQRTEQGDSAMYLCASSSHYEQYFGPGTRLTVT.

V usage is TRBV10-3 and J usage is TRBJ2-1; 7 bases fit TRBD1. Unmatched junction bases numbered 2, after V lost 5 bases and J lost 4 bases. Per germline, CDR1 ENHRY and CDR2 SYGVKD. CDR3 length equals 13 residues. The CDR3 loop is CAISRDSYNEQFF. The CDR3 coding sequence is TGTGCCATCAGTCGGGACAGTTACAATGAGCAGTTCTTC.

As DNA, the CDR3 is TGTGCCAGCAGAGTTGGGACAGGGACAAAAAATGAAAAACTGTTTTTT. Protein sequence: CASRVGTGTKNEKLFF. The J gene is TRBJ1-4, the V gene TRBV2; 9 bases map to TRBD1. From germline, CDR1 is SNHLY and CDR2 FYNNEI. The CDR3 length is 16 residues. The V gene end was trimmed by 6 bases and the J gene end by 5 bases; junction bases not matched to a gene: 10.

The genes are TRBV7-8 and TRBJ2-7; 8 nucleotides align to TRBD2. The CDR3 extends over 15 amino acids. Trimming took 3 bases from V and 0 from J; bases not matched to a gene: 4. The germline CDR1 and CDR2 sequences are SGHVS and FQNEAQ. The CDR3 region is CASSLGLAGSYEQYF. The CDR3 region has the DNA TGTGCCAGCAGCTTGGGGCTAGCGGGCTCCTACGAGCAGTACTTC.

The chain carries TRBV14 and TRBJ2-1; 13 bases are a match to TRBD2. The V segment lost 3 bases and the J segment 8 bases; nucleotides outside the gene matches: 7. CDR1 and CDR2 from the germline V gene are SGHDN and FVKESK. CDR3 size: 16 residues. CDR3 residues: CASSQGLAGFSYEQFF. CDR3 nucleotides: TGTGCCAGCAGCCAGGGACTAGCGGGGTTTTCTTATGAGCAGTTCTTC. The complete variable domain, with remaining parts taken from reference TRBV14 and TRBJ2-1, reads EAGVTQFPSHSVIEKGQTVTLRCDPISGHDNLYWYRRVMGKEIKFLLHFVKESKQDESGMPNNRFLAERTGGTYSTLKVQPAELEDSGVYFCASSQGLAGFSYEQFFGPGTRLTVL.

A few counts support this clone. The chain combines TRBV6-5 with TRBJ2-5, with TRBD2 identical over 8 bases. Germline V lookup: CDR1 MNHEY, CDR2 SVGAGI. The V gene end was trimmed by 8 bases and the J gene end by 4 bases; junction bases not matched to a gene: 12. The CDR3 sequence is 15 residues long. This CDR3 reads CASASRKLAVETQYF. The CDR3 nucleotides read TGTGCCAGCGCCTCCCGAAAACTAGCGGTAGAGACCCAGTACTTC.

This clone has only a few counts. This chain uses TRBV28 with TRBJ2-7; 7 positions agree with TRBD1. Trimming removed 7 bases from V and 5 bases from J; junction bases left unmatched: 2. This CDR3 is built from 11 residues. Germline CDR1 and CDR2: MDHEN and SYDVKM. The CDR3 nucleotides are TGTGCCAGCAAAGGGGGCCACGAGCAGTACTTC. This sequence encodes CASKGGHEQYF. Full variable domain (remainder filled in from reference TRBV28 and TRBJ2-7): DVKVTQSSRYLVKRTGEKVFLECVQDMDHENMFWYRQDPGLGLRLIYFSYDVKMKEKGDIPEGYSVSREKKERFSLILESASTNQTSMYLCASKGGHEQYFGPGTRLTVT.